The clone carrying this T cell receptor beta chain has at least ten counts. Antigen specificity is unknown. This record belongs to a study of T cells in Graves' hyperthyroidism and ophthalmopathy. Regarding the study as a whole: Blood samples included most of the expanded thyroid clonotypes exceeding 0.001. Classification by a 13 V-J model distinguished ophthalmopathy from stable hyperthyroidism.

The blood specimen was taken at initial hyperthyroidism diagnosis, before any ophthalmopathy symptoms. Fresh peripheral blood, 10 ml, yielded the PBMCs. The germline CDR1 and CDR2 sequences are SNHLY and FYNNEI. This CDR3 comprises 15 residues. Trimming cost V 1 base and J 7 bases, with 16 bases left between them. RNA transcripts were the template for amplifying TCR beta CDR3 regions. HTBI primers drove first-round RT-PCR of the TCR CDR3. TCRdb analysed the multiplex PCR reads with MiXCR anew, one entry per CDR3 protein. The repertoire includes 690,000 or so distinct CDR3 sequences, over 15% of them detected once, and 15% to 20% sits in the top ten.

This clonotype was obtained from a woman between 50 and 59 years old with Graves' hyperthyroidism that later progressed to Graves' ophthalmopathy. The sample consisted of blood. The chain carries TRBV2 and TRBJ1-1; possibly TRBD1 for D (5 bases). The CDR3 DNA reads TGTGCCAGCAGTGAAGGCGCTGGCAGGGCGTATGAAGCTTTCTTT. Translation gives CASSEGAGRAYEAFF.